This entry is about one T cell receptor beta chain. Trimming pared 0 bases from V and 8 bases from J, leaving 16 bases between. CDR1 and CDR2 (germline): MGHRA, YSYEKL. The CDR3 is 15 residues long. This specimen comes from a study of blood T cell repertoires in COVID-19. Turning to the study itself: Both acute and convalescent COVID-19 samples were obtained from the United States, Italy and Spain. In each case, the material was cDNA or gDNA derived from T cells, B-cell-depleted T cells, or PBMCs.

Per the study methods: Reference gene primer amplification yielded estimated nucleated cell counts. Sequencing was performed with immunoSEQ multiplex PCR; in TCRdb, only in-frame clones are kept and a portion is missing. The D gene and trimming were derived from the DNA, and the V and J assignments and clone size from that table. Here the sample spans approximately 240,000 clones, under 85% being singletons. The receptor comes from a human donor in a cohort sampled during active COVID-19. Sequenced input: peripheral blood. V is TRBV4-1 and J is TRBJ1-2; D is unresolved. CDR3 nucleotide sequence: TGCGCCAGCAGCCAAGAAAGAGCGAGTCCATCAGGCTACACCTTC. Encoded protein: CASSQERASPSGYTF.